What follows is one T cell receptor (beta chain) and its context. What it binds is not known. CDR3 length equals 15 residues. Germline V gene sequence: CDR1 SQVTM, CDR2 ANQGSEA. Trimming removed 0 bases from V and 0 bases from J; junction bases left unmatched: 5. The data belong to a study of cytomegalovirus exposure and HLA in healthy donors. PCR primers comprised 60 Vbeta and 13 Jbeta primers. Repertoires were generated with immunoSEQ multiplex PCR, while TCRdb's copy carries only in-frame clones and drops some. There are 180,000 or so clones in the sample; almost 80% occur only once, and roughly 6% lies in the top ten. Overall study results and limits: Three chains linked to CMV were shown in vitro to be specific for CMV antigens. In a later analysis, a missense DCLRE1C variant was linked to TCR beta V- and J-gene trimming.

The source of this sequence is a man aged 35-49 years in good health and CMV-seropositive. The genes are TRBV29-1 and TRBJ2-7, with TRBD1 matching over 7 bases. Sequencing was done on a sample of PBMCs. The CDR3 DNA sequence: TGCAGCGTTGAAGATACGGGACAGAACTCCTACGAGCAGTACTTC. Its translation: CSVEDTGQNSYEQYF.